A single sample gave rise to the 22 T cell receptor beta chains below, sequenced in a study of blood T cell repertoires in COVID-19. Data came from immunoSEQ multiplex PCR; TCRdb stores just in-frame clones and leaves some out. The table records 13,000 or so clones, around nine tenths of them present only once. Sequencing input: peripheral blood. The receptors were sampled from a human donor in a cohort sampled during active COVID-19.

Details on this clone: The junction shows a germline mismatch at one end, possibly a read error. The chain has TRBV12-3 or TRBV12-4 and TRBJ1-2; 9 bases fit TRBD1. The CDR3 runs to 13 residues. The CDR3 coding sequence is TGTGCCAGCAGCTTAGGGACAGGGTATGGCTACACCTTC. Protein: CASSLGTGYGYTF.

The chain couples TRBV6-2 or TRBV6-3 to TRBJ1-1; D is possibly TRBD1 (5 bases). Germline CDR1 MNHEY, CDR2 SVGEGT. The length of the CDR3 is 13 residues. The V gene lost 5 bases and the J gene lost 1 base, with 8 bases spanning the gap. The CDR3 protein is CASSETENTEAFF. CDR3 DNA sequence: TGTGCCAGCAGTGAGACAGAGAACACTGAAGCTTTCTTT.

This rearrangement joins TRBV7-9 to TRBJ2-3, with 11 bases identical to TRBD2. The CDR3 consists of 17 residues. Trimming cost V 5 bases and J 6 bases; bases outside gene matches: 13. Germline V gene sequence: CDR1 SEHNR, CDR2 FQNEAQ (reference sequence). The CDR3 DNA follows: TGTGCCAGCAGCCCGGGGGAGACTAGCGGGGCCCGGGATACGCAGTATTTT. This codes for CASSPGETSGARDTQYF.

The V and J genes are TRBV9 and TRBJ2-3; TRBD2 is a possible D gene (6 bases). This CDR3 is built from 16 residues. Per the germline V gene, CDR1 is SGDLS and CDR2 is YYNGEE. V shed 0 bases and J shed 3 bases, with 14 bases lying between them. The CDR3 DNA reads as TGTGCCAGCAGCGTAGATCCTTCACGGGGGACAGATACGCAGTATTTT. Translation: CASSVDPSRGTDTQYF.

The rearrangement links TRBV6-1 to TRBJ1-5; possible D gene TRBD1, 6 bases. This CDR3 region has 15 residues. V lost 2 bases to trimming and J lost 4 bases, with 12 bases between them. Germline V gives CDR1 MNHNS, CDR2 SASEGT. This chain's CDR3 is CASSESYRANQPQHF. CDR3 nucleotide sequence: TGTGCCAGCAGTGAATCATACAGGGCAAATCAGCCCCAGCATTTT.

The chain joins TRBV6-5 to TRBJ1-5; D unresolved. CDR1 MNHEY and CDR2 SVGAGI come from the germline V gene. Trimming pared 0 bases from V and 6 bases from J, leaving 12 bases between. The CDR3 has 15 amino acids. CDR3 bases: TGTGCCAGCAGTTACTCGAAGGCAGCAGGTCAGCCCCAGCATTTT. This codes for CASSYSKAAGQPQHF.

This clone has a single count. This chain links TRBV11-3 with TRBJ2-1, with D possibly matching TRBD2 (5 bases). The CDR3 has 15 amino acids. The V gene's germline CDR1 is SGHNT and CDR2 YENEEA. The V end lost 7 bases, the J end lost 0 bases, and 13 bases lay between the germline ends. DNA for the CDR3: TGTGCCAGCACCGACTACCCAGGCTCCTACAATGAGCAGTTCTTC. Its translation is CASTDYPGSYNEQFF.

This chain connects TRBV2 to TRBJ2-5; 7 nucleotides align to TRBD1. Trimming cost V 8 bases and J 2 bases; bases outside gene matches: 11. Germline V gene data show CDR1 as SNHLY and CDR2 as FYNNEI. This CDR3 comprises 15 residues. DNA for the CDR3: TGTGCCAGCGGAGACCCCGGGACAGAACAAGAGACCCAGTACTTC. This translates into CASGDPGTEQETQYF.

The V and J genes are TRBV5-1 and TRBJ2-7; D might be TRBD1 (7 bases). This CDR3 spans 14 amino acids. V gave up 0 bases and J gave up 7 bases, with 14 bases separating them. In germline, CDR1 is SGHRS, CDR2 YFSETQ. In DNA form, the CDR3 reads TGCGCCAGCAGCTTGGGACAGGGACTTGAAGAGCAGTACTTC. Its protein is CASSLGQGLEEQYF.

This sequence joins TRBV19 and TRBJ2-3, with D possibly being TRBD2 (5 bases). Trimming took 4 bases from V and 3 from J, leaving 8 bases between them. The CDR3 spans 13 residues. Germline CDR1 is LNHDA and CDR2 is SQIVND (reference sequence). DNA of the CDR3: TGTGCCAGTAGTACGACGGGGACAGATACGCAGTATTTT. It specifies CASSTTGTDTQYF. The full variable domain, rest sourced from reference TRBV19 and TRBJ2-3, is DGGITQSPKYLFRKEGQNVTLSCEQNLNHDAMYWYRQDPGQGLRLIYYSQIVNDFQKGDIAEGYSVSREKKESFPLTVTSAQKNPTAFYLCASSTTGTDTQYFGPGTRLTVL.

The chain is built from TRBV5-1 and TRBJ2-3, with TRBD2 matching 10 bases. The junction had 4 bases not matched to a gene; V was cut back by 2 bases and J by 4 bases. The germline CDR1 and CDR2 sequences are SGHRS and YFSETQ. The CDR3 contains 15 residues. In DNA, the CDR3 is TGCGCCAGCAGCTTTGCGGGACTAGCGTCAGATACGCAGTATTTT. Translating it yields CASSFAGLASDTQYF.

This clone has just one count. The rearrangement uses TRBV4-1 and TRBJ2-7; 9 positions agree with TRBD2. CDR3 length: 14 amino acids. Germline CDR1 reads MGHRA; CDR2 reads YSYEKL. With V trimmed by 1 base and J by 5 bases, 3 bases remained unmatched. In DNA form, the CDR3 reads TGCGCCAGCAGCCAAGGGGCTAGCGGGGACGAGCAGTACTTC. Protein: CASSQGASGDEQYF.

This CDR3 reads CASSDGNYGYTF. The CDR3 bases are TGTGCCAGCAGCGACGGGAACTATGGCTACACCTTC. The chain links TRBV6-2 or TRBV6-3 to TRBJ1-2; D gene ambiguous. Trimming pared 6 bases from V and 2 bases from J, leaving 7 bases between. The CDR3 runs 12 residues. CDR1 is MNHEY and CDR2 is SVGEGT in the germline V gene.

The genes are TRBV10-2 and TRBJ2-1, with 14 bases aligning to TRBD2. V trimming: 7 bases; J trimming: 7 bases; junction bases outside the gene matches: 6. The V gene's germline CDR1 is WSHSY and CDR2 SAAADI. The CDR3 sequence is 15 residues long. In nucleotides, the CDR3 is TGCGCCAGCAATACGGGACTAGCGGGGGATAATGAGCAGTTCTTC. Protein: CASNTGLAGDNEQFF.

Of note for this clone: At one end, the junction sequence differs from germline, possibly due to a read error. The V and J genes are TRBV11-3 and TRBJ1-2; D is perhaps TRBD1 (6 bases). CDR3 length: 14 residues. Germline-derived CDR1 and CDR2 are SGHNT and YENEEA. DNA for the CDR3: TGTGCCAGCAGCCCAGGACAGATAAGTCCTGGCTACATCTTC. Translated: CASSPGQISPGYIF.

V gene TRBV11-3 combines with J gene TRBJ1-6; TRBD1 aligns across 11 bases. Germline V gene lookup returns CDR1 SGHNT and CDR2 YENEEA. Trimming removed 5 bases from V and 3 bases from J; junction bases left unmatched: 3. CDR3 length: 16 amino acids. The CDR3 DNA reads as TGTGCCAGCAGCGCCGGGACAGGGGGCTATAATTCACCCCTCCACTTT. It codes for CASSAGTGGYNSPLHF.

The V call is TRBV5-6, the J call TRBJ1-1, with 7 bases fitting TRBD1. V was clipped by 3 bases and J by 4 bases; unmatched bases: 3. CDR1 is SGHDT and CDR2 is YYEEEE in the germline V gene. This CDR3 spans 13 amino acids. The CDR3 reads CASSWDSFTEAFF. CDR3 bases: TGTGCCAGCAGCTGGGACAGTTTCACTGAAGCTTTCTTT.

The chain combines TRBV25-1 with TRBJ1-3, with 9 bases matching TRBD1. Germline trimming cut 2 bases from V and 1 base from J; bases unmatched to any gene: 6. Germline values: CDR1 MGHDK, CDR2 SYGVNS. The CDR3 extends over 17 amino acids. The CDR3 DNA sequence: TGTGCCAGCAGTGAAACTGCCGGGACAGGGTCTGGAAACACCATATATTTT. It codes for CASSETAGTGSGNTIYF.

The V call is TRBV6-5, the J call TRBJ1-6; 9 nucleotides line up with TRBD1. This CDR3 spans 14 amino acids. Germline V lookup: CDR1 MNHEY, CDR2 SVGAGI. Unmatched junction bases numbered 6, after V lost 6 bases and J lost 9 bases. In DNA, the CDR3 is TGTGCCAGCAGGCCCGGGACAGGGCGTTCACCCCTCCACTTT. It is translated as CASRPGTGRSPLHF.

This rearrangement joins TRBV27 to TRBJ1-1; 9 bases line up with TRBD1. The V segment lost 2 bases and the J segment 11 bases; nucleotides outside the gene matches: 6. Germline CDR1 and CDR2: MNHEY and SMNVEV (reference sequence). The CDR3 runs 13 residues. This CDR3 reads CASSLGQGRAAFF. The DNA for the CDR3 is TGTGCCAGCAGTTTAGGACAGGGGCGGGCGGCTTTCTTT.

By share, this clone ranks as medium-sized. This sequence joins TRBV2 and TRBJ1-5; 7 bases fit TRBD1. The trim removed 6 bases at V and 3 bases at J, leaving 8 bases unmatched. In germline, CDR1 is SNHLY, CDR2 FYNNEI. This CDR3 comprises 15 residues. CDR3 DNA: TGTGCCAGCAGCGCCGGGACAGAGTCCAATCAGCCCCAGCATTTT. Protein sequence: CASSAGTESNQPQHF.

Only a few counts were recorded for this clone. The chain carries TRBV9 and TRBJ2-7; a weak D match, TRBD2 (7 bases). The CDR3 is made up of 16 amino acids. Germline V gene sequence: CDR1 SGDLS, CDR2 YYNGEE. V lost 4 bases to trimming and J lost 2 bases, with 19 bases between them. CDR3 in amino acids: CASSLRGGQDTYEQYF. As DNA, the CDR3 is TGTGCCAGCAGCCTCAGGGGAGGGCAGGACACCTACGAGCAGTACTTC.